This T cell receptor (beta chain) was sequenced in a study of human T cells and chemical hapten exposure. About the research overall: Patients, a majority of them female, were diagnosed with alopecia areata, totalis or universalis.

This clonotype was found many times. The time point is: pre-sensitization, week 0. Treatment specified: therapeutic diphenylcyclopropenone sensitization with weekly scalp DPC. Germline V lookup: CDR1 MNHEY, CDR2 SVGAGI. The CDR3 sequence is 14 residues long. Trimming cost V 4 bases and J 7 bases, with 16 bases left between them. From the RACE reads, TCRdb called clonotypes with MiXCR, one entry per CDR3 protein. The table has about 39,000 distinct CDR3 sequences, roughly an eighth seen once. The material was whole blood, obtained in connection with sensitization to the hapten diphenylcyclopropenone (DPC). The TCR originated in a woman aged 25 to 39 with alopecia areata. Some clones in this sample may be carry-over from other donors' samples. V usage is TRBV6-5 and J usage is TRBJ1-1; D is perhaps TRBD1 (5 bases). CDR3 protein: CASSFNSGPGEAFF. CDR3 in DNA: TGTGCCAGCAGTTTTAATTCGGGACCAGGTGAAGCTTTCTTT.